The 3 T cell receptor beta chains below were found in one sample sequenced in a study of cytomegalovirus exposure and HLA in healthy donors. Primers for the PCR totalled 60 Vbeta and 13 Jbeta. Method: immunoSEQ multiplex PCR; TCRdb's copy keeps in-frame clones and lacks some. The data show 180,000 or so clones, about 75% seen once. The specimen was PBMCs. The receptors stem from a woman aged 40 to 55 in good health and CMV-seropositive.

The chain is built from TRBV10-3 and TRBJ2-5; possible D gene TRBD2, 7 bases. V was shortened by 6 bases and J by 4 bases, with 18 bases between the two germline ends. Germline V gene data show CDR1 as ENHRY and CDR2 as SYGVKD. There are 15 residues in the CDR3. CDR3 sequence (DNA): TGTGCCATCAGGGGTGCCGCGGGGGCGGGAGAGACCCAGTACTTC. The encoded protein is CAIRGAAGAGETQYF.

The rearrangement uses TRBV5-1 and TRBJ2-2; TRBD2 agrees at 7 bases. The CDR3 is 15 residues long. CDR1 and CDR2 (germline): SGHRS, YFSETQ. V was clipped by 2 bases and J by 2 bases; unmatched bases: 3. This chain's CDR3 is CASSLTSVNTGELFF. The DNA for the CDR3 is TGCGCCAGCAGCTTAACTAGCGTTAACACCGGGGAGCTGTTTTTT.

This clone was picked up many times. The chain's CDR3 is CASSGTSGQGATDTQYF. Written as DNA, the CDR3 is TGTGCCAGCAGCGGTACCTCGGGACAGGGGGCCACAGATACGCAGTATTTT. This chain links TRBV7-9 with TRBJ2-3; 12 bases match TRBD1. This CDR3 is built from 17 residues. Germline trimming cut 5 bases from V and 2 bases from J; bases unmatched to any gene: 8. Germline values: CDR1 SEHNR, CDR2 FQNEAQ (reference sequence).